One sample yielded the 2 T cell receptor beta chains listed below, sequenced in a study of T cells in localized non-small cell lung cancer. Profiling relied on immunoSEQ multiplex PCR, and the TCRdb table lists in-frame clones only, not all of them. The sample lists 30,000 to 50,000 clones; about four fifths were seen once. This material consisted of PBMCs, taken before any cancer treatment. All receptors come from a woman aged 40-70 years with stage II squamous cell lung carcinoma.

This rearrangement joins TRBV7-9 to TRBJ2-3, with TRBD2 identical over 8 bases. The ends lost 5 bases at V and 2 bases at J; junction bases unmatched: 9. There are 16 residues in the CDR3. The germline V gene encodes CDR1 SEHNR and CDR2 FQNEAQ (reference sequence). The DNA for the CDR3 is TGTGCCAGCAGCCGAGCCGTAGCGGGACCCACAGATACGCAGTATTTT. Its protein product is CASSRAVAGPTDTQYF.

The chain combines TRBV10-3 with TRBJ2-5; 7 nucleotides line up with TRBD1. Germline CDR1 and CDR2: ENHRY and SYGVKD. The length of the CDR3 is 13 residues. With V trimmed by 10 bases and J by 5 bases, 10 bases remained unmatched. The CDR3 sequence is CATATGWRETQYF. The CDR3 DNA sequence: TGTGCCACCGCGACAGGGTGGAGGGAGACCCAGTACTTC.